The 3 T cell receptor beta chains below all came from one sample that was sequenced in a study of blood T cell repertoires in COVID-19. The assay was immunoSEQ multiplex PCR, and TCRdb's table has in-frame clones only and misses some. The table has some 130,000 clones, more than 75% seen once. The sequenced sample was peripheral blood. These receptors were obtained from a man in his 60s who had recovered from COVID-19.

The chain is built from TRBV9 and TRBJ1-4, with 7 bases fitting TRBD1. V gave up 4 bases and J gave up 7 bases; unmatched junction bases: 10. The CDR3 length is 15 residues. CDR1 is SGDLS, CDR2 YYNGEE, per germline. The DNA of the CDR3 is TGTGCCAGCAGCCCGCAGACAGGGAGGTCTGAAAAACTGTTTTTT. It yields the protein CASSPQTGRSEKLFF.

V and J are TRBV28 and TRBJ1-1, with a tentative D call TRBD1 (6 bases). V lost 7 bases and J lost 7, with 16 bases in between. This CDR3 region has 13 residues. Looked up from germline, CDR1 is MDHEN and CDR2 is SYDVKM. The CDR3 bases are TGTGCCAGCACCTTCAGGGGTGTGATTGAAGCTTTCTTT. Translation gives CASTFRGVIEAFF.

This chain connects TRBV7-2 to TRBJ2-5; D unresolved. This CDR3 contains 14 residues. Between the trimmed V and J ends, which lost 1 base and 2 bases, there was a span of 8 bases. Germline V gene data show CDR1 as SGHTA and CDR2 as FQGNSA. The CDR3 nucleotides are TGTGCCAGCAGCTTAGTGGCTGTACAAGAGACCCAGTACTTC. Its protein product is CASSLVAVQETQYF.